This TCR beta chain was found in a study of shared clonotypes between healthy human individuals (dated by TCRdb to between 2020 and 2021). A note on the overall study: The cohort comprised two women and a few men aged 18 to 49 years. For each donor, CD4 naive and CD4 memory were each given three plates, CD8 naive was given two plates, and CD8 memory was given one plate. To estimate repertoire size and how much clonotype sharing occurs between individuals, the study deeply sequenced the blood TCR repertoires of 5 or 6 healthy adults. To increase sequencing depth and limit assay-specific biases, different laboratories used diverse techniques to prepare libraries and sequence TCR repertoires. Per donor, leukapheresis produced somewhere between about 0.94 and 9.5 billion PBMCs.

Points on this clone: What antigen it recognizes has not been identified. No quality values exist for individual bases; no much larger clone is one base distant.

What the work shows at the level of the full study, not this receptor alone: Rarefaction of sorted-subset datasets indicated incomplete sequencing despite the large sequencing depth. Sampling was limited to blood, and TCR repertoires in tissue likely differ from TCR repertoires in blood. The genetic and exposure-history diversity represented was limited by the small number of donors. Clonotypes shared by all four sorted-subset donors showed higher generation probabilities than non-shared clonotypes. Naive subsets generally had larger estimated clonotype richness than memory subsets. Roughly 5% of naive CD4, approximately 3.7% of naive CD8, approximately 2.2% of memory CD4, and 0.4% of memory CD8 clonotypes were shared across a few donors. Based on pairwise subsampling, the degree of clonotype sharing among donors was expected to be affected by sequencing depth.

CD8 naive samples were obtained by positive selection for CCR7 among CD45RO-negative cells, yielding a CD45RA+CCR7+ population from which TemRA cells were excluded. The donors were healthy, HIV-negative adults who had no recently reported acute infections or vaccinations. Every donor was a Caucasian adult residing in Nashville, Tennessee, USA. After blood collection by leukapheresis, PBMCs were isolated using Ficoll-Histopaque density gradient centrifugation and then cryopreserved in the vapor phase of liquid nitrogen. Purity and quantity of every magnetically sorted T cell population were checked by analytical flow cytometry. Genomic DNA was isolated from each sorted fraction and quantified by UV absorbance on a Nanodrop 2000c. Germline trimming: 2 bases from V, 1 base from J; junction bases outside gene matches: 8. CDR1 SGHTA and CDR2 FQGNSA are derived from the germline V gene. The CDR3 has 17 amino acids, counting the end cysteine and phenylalanine. The DNA shown is the 51-base CDR3, in frame from base 1.

Using the deep immunoSEQ assay, TCR CDR3 regions were amplified from genomic DNA by multiplex PCR. Genomic DNA extracted from each cell subset was distributed evenly over all wells of several immunoSEQ 96-well plates, and each plate served as one replicate. For sorted subsets, about 0.2 ug genomic DNA, equal to tens of thousands of T cell genomes, was loaded into each replicate PCR. Purified libraries were measured with a Qubit 3.0 fluorometer, size-checked on a Bioanalyzer 2100, and measured again with the KAPA Library Quantification kit. Every immunoSEQ 96-well plate was sequenced on a dedicated single-read 150-cycle Illumina NextSeq 550 flow cell. The original methods were these. Because the immunoSEQ output held only junctional sequences and lacked quality scores, the filtering could not match the filtering applied to full-length reads. To assign V/J genes and CDR3, sequences were annotated against IMGT germline references using PyIR, a Python wrapper for IgBLAST v1.9. Reads were removed for weak V/J assignments (E-value above 1e-6), missing CDR3, stop codons, out-of-frame junctions, or ambiguous translated residues. V3J clonotypes were defined as sequences sharing the same inferred V gene, J gene, and CDR3 amino acid sequence. To compute the percentage overlap between repertoires, the number of shared unique clonotypes was divided by the size of the smaller repertoire. Richness of each repertoire was evaluated using RTK rarefaction, the Chao1 estimator, and Recon v2.1 estimates of unobserved clonotypes. OLGA was used to compute generation probabilities for all TCRbeta clonotypes that the gDNA method yielded from a few donors. Entries here come from immuneACCESS through TCRdb and include only in-frame sequences with V and J called. Some clones fail to appear in such tables; in the studies checked, an unresolved V gene covers under half of the shortfall, and the cause of the remainder is unknown. The V and J calls and clone size were taken over from that table, and D and trimming were inferred from the DNA. The sample table shows some 2.1 million clones, and about 94% are seen once. The ten largest clones take up roughly 1% of the sample.

The TCR was taken from a man aged 18 to 29 in good health. The chain links TRBV7-2 with TRBJ2-3, with 8 bases matching TRBD2. The sequencing input was naive CD8+ T cells sorted from blood. The cell subset or site label here, explained by the study, means: CD45RA+CCR7+. Read as DNA, the sequence is TGTGCCAGCAGCTTACTCCGCGGGGGGAGGGGCACAGATACGCAGTATTTT. It translates to CASSLLRGGRGTDTQYF.